This passage covers 4 T cell receptor beta chains from one sample sequenced in a study of blood T cell repertoires in COVID-19. Here immunoSEQ multiplex PCR was the method, and the copy in TCRdb shows in-frame clones only, minus some. The table lists about 350,000 clones, around nine tenths of them singletons. Sequenced input: peripheral blood. These receptors were collected from an older woman with COVID-19, enrolled during active disease.

The chain has TRBV2 and TRBJ1-1; tentative D call: TRBD1 (5 bases). The ends were cut back, 6 bases at V and 2 bases at J, with 16 bases in the middle. Per the germline V gene, CDR1 is SNHLY and CDR2 is FYNNEI. The CDR3 runs to 15 residues. CDR3 sequence reads: CASSTLAGLNTEAFF. The DNA of the CDR3 is TGTGCCAGCAGCACCTTGGCAGGGCTTAACACTGAAGCTTTCTTT.

This chain uses TRBV10-2 with TRBJ2-7, with 7 bases matching TRBD1. CDR3 length: 13 residues. Trimming at V came to 8 bases and at J to 6 bases, leaving 10 bases not matched to a gene. Germline V gene data show CDR1 as WSHSY and CDR2 as SAAADI. In nucleotides, the CDR3 is TGCGCCAGCCGGCTATATACAGGGGCCGAGCAGTACTTC. Amino acid sequence: CASRLYTGAEQYF.

This clone was seen a single time. The chain employs TRBV18 and TRBJ1-1; 9 positions match TRBD1. Per the germline V gene, CDR1 is KGHSH and CDR2 is LQKENI. The V and J ends lost 5 bases and 11 bases, in that order; junction bases with no gene match: 9. CDR3 size: 13 residues. The CDR3 sequence is CASSAGTGRVAFF. The CDR3 region has the DNA TGTGCCAGCTCAGCAGGGACAGGGAGGGTGGCTTTCTTT. Drawing the rest from reference TRBV18 and TRBJ1-1, the complete variable domain is NAGVMQNPRHLVRRRGQEARLRCSPMKGHSHVYWYRQLPEEGLKFMVYLQKENIIDESGMPKERFSAEFPKEGPSILRIQQVVRGDSAAYFCASSAGTGRVAFFGQGTRLTVV.

V usage is TRBV6-6 and J usage is TRBJ1-5; D might be TRBD1 (5 bases). V was cut by 2 bases and J by 8 bases, with 13 bases left in between. This CDR3 spans 14 amino acids. Germline V CDR1 and CDR2: MNHNY, SVGAGI (reference sequence). The CDR3 here is CASSYRSGLEPQHF. The CDR3 coding sequence is TGTGCCAGCAGTTACAGGTCAGGGTTGGAGCCCCAGCATTTT.